This T cell receptor (beta chain) was retrieved from a study of T-cell reconstitution after alpha-beta-depleted transplantation in children. The germline V gene encodes CDR1 SGDLS and CDR2 YYNGEE. V was shortened by 3 bases and J by 11 bases, with 18 bases between the two germline ends. The CDR3 is 15 amino acids. Construction of the TCRbeta library involved unique molecular identifiers. From the PCR reads, TCRdb called clonotypes with MiXCR, one entry per CDR3 protein. Of around 700,000 distinct CDR3 sequences in the sample, around 12% were seen once. Concerning this clonotype: Its antigen is undetermined.

Findings of the study overall: Several hundred expanded graft clones reportedly supplied alpha-beta T cells about two months after transplant. Newly produced T cells mostly accounted for T-cell counts and diversity one year post-transplant. There were some patients whose high TCRbeta diversity at day 60 came from surviving recipient T cells and thymic progenitors.

This clonotype was sampled from a girl aged 2-10 years with congenital amegakaryocytic thrombocytopenia, due to receive a stem cell transplant. This chain joins TRBV9 and TRBJ1-6; unclear D gene. The sample here was PBMCs, taken before TCRalphabeta/CD19-depleted stem cell transplant. The CDR3 here is CASSGNPSQDAPLHF. The CDR3 region has the DNA TGTGCCAGCAGCGGCAACCCATCCCAGGACGCACCCCTCCACTTT.